This T cell receptor beta chain was identified in a study of blood T cells in healthy people across ages. The study, taken as a whole, reports: A conclusive naive versus antigen-experienced comparison was prevented by the unsorted PBMCs.

This clonotype came up many times. Its cognate antigen is unknown. A second PCR, run for roughly 7 to 11 cycles, used a sample-barcoded 5' primer plus a J-beta primer mix. From the 5' RACE reads, TCRdb called clonotypes with MiXCR, one entry per CDR3 protein. The table records 700,000 to 800,000 distinct CDR3 sequences, roughly 47% of them present only once. V shed 11 bases, J shed 4 bases, and the junction held 6 bases outside the gene matches. The CDR3 has 12 residues. Germline CDR1 is MNHNS and CDR2 is SASEGT. This TCR came from a woman aged 55-69 years in good health. The source material was blood. V and J are TRBV6-1 and TRBJ2-7; 9 bases match TRBD1. CDR3 sequence (DNA): TGTGCCGGCCGGGACAGGGAATACGAGCAGTACTTC. It encodes CAGRDREYEQYF.